These 20 T cell receptor beta chains originate from one sample sequenced in a study of glioma-infiltrating T cells after dendritic cell vaccination. Time point of the sample: after dendritic cell vaccination, including at tumor progression/relapse. The protocol was immunoSEQ multiplex PCR, while the TCRdb copy is restricted to in-frame clones and leaves out a portion. The profile shows approximately 92,000 clones, more than 70% of them singletons. This material consisted of blood, taken after dendritic cell vaccination. Receptors originate from a human donor with glioblastoma.

The chain combines TRBV6-1 with TRBJ1-1; the match to TRBD1 covers 9 bases. The CDR3 is 15 residues long. Germline-derived CDR1 and CDR2 are MNHNS and SASEGT. Germline trimming cut 5 bases from V and 2 bases from J; bases unmatched to any gene: 6. This CDR3 is CASSRDRAVNTEAFF. The CDR3 region has the DNA TGTGCCAGCAGTCGGGACAGGGCGGTTAACACTGAAGCTTTCTTT.

V usage is TRBV30 and J usage is TRBJ2-2; possible D gene TRBD1, 6 bases. Between the trimmed V and J ends, which lost 0 bases and 6 bases, there was a span of 8 bases. This CDR3 is 13 amino acids long. The V gene's germline CDR1 is GTSNPN and CDR2 SVGIG (reference sequence). In DNA form, the CDR3 reads TGTGCCTGGAGTGTACAGGGTCCCGGGGAGCTGTTTTTT. It codes for CAWSVQGPGELFF.

This clone was seen a few times. The V and J genes are TRBV30 and TRBJ2-7; 9 bases are shared with TRBD1. Trimming at V came to 5 bases and at J to 2 bases, leaving 10 bases not matched to a gene. Germline-derived CDR1 and CDR2 are GTSNPN and SVGIG (reference sequence). This CDR3 is built from 15 residues. DNA of the CDR3: TGTGCCTGGGGGGATCCGACAGGGGGTGCCTACGAGCAGTACTTC. Its protein product is CAWGDPTGGAYEQYF.

This clone was seen once. The chain is built from TRBV16 and TRBJ2-5; D is ambiguous. The CDR3 extends over 16 amino acids. V was shortened by 0 bases and J by 2 bases, with 13 bases between the two germline ends. Per germline, CDR1 KGHSY and CDR2 FQNENV. The CDR3 nucleotides read TGTGCCAGCAGCCAATCGATTGCGCACCGACAAGAGACCCAGTACTTC. Amino acids: CASSQSIAHRQETQYF.

The chain employs TRBV5-1 and TRBJ2-2; 10 positions match TRBD2. The CDR3 runs to 16 residues. J gave up 1 base and V 0 bases, and 0 bases lay outside the gene matches. Germline V lookup: CDR1 SGHRS, CDR2 YFSETQ. The CDR3 DNA reads TGCGCCAGCAGCTTGGGGACTAGCGGGAACACCGGGGAGCTGTTTTTT. It translates to CASSLGTSGNTGELFF.

The rearrangement links TRBV5-4 to TRBJ2-5; 13 bases match TRBD2. The CDR3 has 17 amino acids. CDR1 SGHNT and CDR2 YYREEE come from the germline V gene (reference sequence). V shed 2 bases and J 1 base; nucleotides not matched to a gene: 5. The CDR3 sequence: CASSLSRTSGSQETQYF. In DNA form, the CDR3 reads TGTGCCAGCAGCTTATCCCGGACTAGCGGGAGCCAAGAGACCCAGTACTTC.

The gene calls are TRBV6-1 and TRBJ1-4, with TRBD1 matching 7 bases. Germline values: CDR1 MNHNS, CDR2 SASEGT. J gave up 4 bases and V 5 bases, and 4 bases lay outside the gene matches. This CDR3 contains 14 residues. As DNA, the CDR3 is TGTGCCAGCAGTAGGGGGCACAGTAATGAAAAACTGTTTTTT. It yields the protein CASSRGHSNEKLFF.

This rearrangement joins TRBV19 to TRBJ1-2, with D perhaps matching TRBD1 (6 bases). V shed 3 bases and J shed 3 bases, with 14 bases lying between them. The CDR3 sequence is 15 residues long. Germline CDR1 is LNHDA and CDR2 is SQIVND (reference sequence). DNA for the CDR3: TGTGCCAGTAGTATTTCGTCAGGGGTAGACTATGGCTACACCTTC. This gives the protein CASSISSGVDYGYTF.

This clone was observed once. The chain has TRBV6-5 and TRBJ1-1, with a possible D match to TRBD1 (5 bases). Germline CDR1 reads MNHEY; CDR2 reads SVGAGI. This CDR3 is 14 amino acids long. V lost 6 bases and J 6 bases, leaving 17 bases between the germline ends. The CDR3 protein is CASRLGRGGSEAFF. CDR3 nucleotides: TGTGCCAGCAGATTAGGGAGGGGCGGCTCTGAAGCTTTCTTT.

In this sample, this clone turned up once. The J gene is TRBJ2-7, the V gene TRBV15; a weak D match, TRBD2 (6 bases). Trimming left V 1 base short and J 0 bases short, with 10 bases between. Germline-derived CDR1 and CDR2 are LNHNV and YYDKDF (reference sequence). The CDR3 contains 15 residues. The DNA for the CDR3 is TGTGCCACCAGCAGAGGCGGGGCCTCCTCCTACGAGCAGTACTTC. It specifies CATSRGGASSYEQYF.

With respect to this clone: This specimen includes other DNA sequences encoding the same CDR3. The V call is TRBV7-9, the J call TRBJ2-5; D gene ambiguous. Trimming took 1 base from V and 0 from J, leaving 6 bases between them. CDR1 is SEHNR and CDR2 is FQNEAQ in the germline V gene (reference sequence). This CDR3 has 14 amino acids. The DNA of the CDR3 is TGTGCCAGCAGCTTAGGAGGCAACCAAGAGACCCAGTACTTC. Its protein is CASSLGGNQETQYF.

This clone occurred once. The chain joins TRBV6-1 to TRBJ2-7; the D gene is possibly TRBD1 (6 bases). The CDR3 loop spans 14 amino acids. CDR1 and CDR2 from the germline V gene are MNHNS and SASEGT. V dropped 7 bases and J dropped 2 bases, with 15 bases sitting between them. CDR3 sequence (DNA): TGTGCCAGCAAGAGGGCCAGGGGCGCCTACGAGCAGTACTTC. Its protein product is CASKRARGAYEQYF.

This clone was detected a few times. This sequence joins TRBV9 and TRBJ2-1; 8 nucleotides line up with TRBD2. Germline V gene data show CDR1 as SGDLS and CDR2 as YYNGEE. J gave up 9 bases and V 0 bases, and 11 bases lay outside the gene matches. The CDR3 runs 16 residues. DNA for the CDR3: TGTGCCAGCAGCGTAGGTCACGGGAGGGCCGTGGGTGAGCAGTTCTTC. Translating it yields CASSVGHGRAVGEQFF.

This sequence joins TRBV5-4 and TRBJ2-2; weak D call: TRBD1 (7 bases). Germline V gene sequence: CDR1 SGHNT, CDR2 YYREEE (reference sequence). Trimming stripped 2 bases from V and 1 base from J, with 12 bases between. The CDR3 is 16 residues long. This chain's CDR3 is CASSFPRGVNTGELFF. The CDR3 DNA is TGTGCCAGCAGCTTCCCCAGGGGGGTGAACACCGGGGAGCTGTTTTTT. The whole variable domain, filled in from reference TRBV5-4 and TRBJ2-2, reads ETGVTQSPTHLIKTRGQQVTLRCSSQSGHNTVSWYQQALGQGPQFIFQYYREEENGRGNFPPRFSGLQFPNYSSELNVNALELDDSALYLCASSFPRGVNTGELFFGEGSRLTVL.

This clone was recorded a few times. This chain connects TRBV6-1 to TRBJ2-5; 7 bases are a match to TRBD1. Germline trimming cut 8 bases from V and 7 bases from J; bases unmatched to any gene: 16. Germline values: CDR1 MNHNS, CDR2 SASEGT. The CDR3 has 15 residues. CDR3 nucleotide sequence: TGTGCCAGCCGCGGACAGGCGGATGGCGTGTGGACCCAGTACTTC. The encoded protein is CASRGQADGVWTQYF.

There are a few counts of this clone. The V gene is TRBV2, the J gene TRBJ1-6; D call uncertain. The germline V gene has CDR1 SNHLY and CDR2 FYNNEI. Between the trimmed V and J ends, which lost 6 bases and 7 bases, there was a span of 22 bases. This CDR3 is 17 amino acids long. This CDR3 reads CASSKDVSRVSNSPLHF. The CDR3 DNA reads as TGTGCCAGCAGCAAAGACGTATCGCGGGTCTCAAATTCACCCCTCCACTTT.

The CDR3 DNA reads as TGTGCCAGCAGCCCGGGACTAGCGGGAGGAGGTATCACCGGGGAGCTGTTTTTT. This gives the protein CASSPGLAGGGITGELFF. The chain uses TRBV7-8 and TRBJ2-2, with 15 bases identical to TRBD2. After removal of 5 bases from V and 4 bases from J, the junction contained 8 bases not matched to a gene. The CDR3 sequence is 18 residues long. From germline, CDR1 is SGHVS and CDR2 FQNEAQ.

The V call is TRBV4-1, the J call TRBJ1-2; possibly TRBD1 for D (5 bases). This CDR3 is 16 amino acids long. CDR1 is MGHRA, CDR2 YSYEKL, per germline. Trimming left V 1 base short and J 7 bases short, with 19 bases between. The CDR3 here is CASSQVFSGGMGGYTF. Written as DNA, the CDR3 is TGCGCCAGCAGCCAAGTTTTTTCCGGGGGAATGGGTGGCTACACCTTC.

V usage is TRBV5-1 and J usage is TRBJ1-3; D is unclear. The V end lost 0 bases, the J end lost 3 bases, and 13 bases lay between the germline ends. The CDR3 runs 16 residues. The germline CDR1 and CDR2 sequences are SGHRS and YFSETQ. This CDR3 is CASSLERVRDGNTIYF. The CDR3 nucleotides read TGCGCCAGCAGCTTGGAGAGGGTGCGAGATGGAAACACCATATATTTT. Using reference TRBV5-1 and TRBJ1-3 for the parts outside the CDR3, the full variable domain is KAGVTQTPRYLIKTRGQQVTLSCSPISGHRSVSWYQQTPGQGLQFLFEYFSETQRNKGNFPGRFSGRQFSNSRSEMNVSTLELGDSALYLCASSLERVRDGNTIYFGEGSWLTVV.

This clone was seen a handful of times. The V gene is TRBV2, the J gene TRBJ1-5; D may be TRBD1 (5 bases). Trimming took 6 bases from V and 10 from J, leaving 13 bases between them. Germline-derived CDR1 and CDR2 are SNHLY and FYNNEI. The CDR3 is 12 residues long. CDR3 protein: CASSGTVYPQHF. The DNA of the CDR3 is TGTGCCAGCAGCGGGACTGTTTACCCCCAGCATTTT.